This entry concerns a single TCR beta chain. This clone turned up a few times. What this receptor recognizes is not known. The input lacks base qualities; no much larger clone sits a single base away. Each collaborating institution followed its own protocols to collect whole blood in K2EDTA tubes. For TCRbeta analysis, collaborators shipped samples in one of three forms: frozen whole blood, isolated PBMCs, or DNA extracted from either of those sample types. V loses 3 bases of germline sequence and J loses 6 bases, and the interval between the two ends is 6 bases. Its CDR3 holds 12 amino acids, cysteine through phenylalanine. The entry retains the CDR3 DNA only, 36 bases that are in frame from base 1. CDR1 and CDR2 are drawn from the germline V gene: ENHRY, SYGVKD. The sample belongs to a study of blood T cell repertoires in COVID-19 (TCRdb year 2020). The study in broad terms: Samples covering the acute and convalescent phases of COVID-19 were provided by collaborators in the United States, Italy and Spain. The material from the prospective study consisted of cDNA or gDNA derived from T cells, B-cell-depleted T cells, or PBMCs. Subjects who had been exposed to COVID-19, were actively infected with it, or had recovered from it provided the deeply sampled blood TCRbeta repertoires that made up the dataset. A freely available public database, intended as a resource for researchers studying the immune response to SARS-CoV-2, is where the repertoires were released. The samples were drawn from two sources: the first 160 participants of the ongoing ImmuneRACE study, and some 1,300 subjects contributed by 6 global collaborators. Sample metadata almost always included a de-identified subject ID, COVID-19 status, age in years and sex. Where available, HLA class I and class II types were taken from metadata supplied by the sample provider and were not determined by assay-based typing.

What the research found in general, with its limitations: The amount of clinical and demographic metadata varied by source and participant and was provided uncurated.

TCRbeta CDR3 regions were amplified from genomic DNA by means of the immunoSEQ Assay, a bias-controlled multiplex PCR. In the original analysis: The number of nucleated cells in each sample was estimated by amplification of reference gene primers within the assay. To quantify the absolute abundance of each unique TCRbeta CDR3 rearrangement, sequence reads were collapsed and filtered. For each sample, productive Simpson clonality was calculated by taking the square root of Simpson's diversity index across productive rearrangements. TCRdb took over this immuneACCESS table, retaining in-frame rearrangements with V and J assigned. Such tables are incomplete; in checked studies, under half of the missing clones stem from an unresolved V gene, and the remainder is unexplained. V and J calls and clone size are copied from that table; D and trimming were computed from the DNA. The sample contains fewer than 95,000 clones, about 84% of them found a single time. Of the sample, around 14% falls within the top ten clones.

The sequenced sample consisted of peripheral blood. The receptor was isolated from a human donor in a cohort sampled during active COVID-19. The chain joins TRBV10-3 to TRBJ1-5; the D gene is not confidently resolved. The CDR3 protein sequence reads: CAISDGSQPQHF. The DNA sequence is given as TGTGCCATCAGTGACGGGAGTCAGCCCCAGCATTTT.